This T cell receptor (beta chain) was observed in a study of T cell responses to AZD1222 COVID-19 vaccine. Germline CDR1 is MNHEY and CDR2 is SMNVEV (reference sequence). The CDR3 runs to 16 residues. V lost 0 bases and J lost 4, with 13 bases in between. Findings and limits, study-wide: The sample set comprised mostly white British donors with more females, and clonal diversity was possibly underestimated.

Sequencing was performed with immunoSEQ multiplex PCR; in TCRdb, only in-frame clones are kept and a portion is missing. The table has more than 70,000 clones, approximately 89% seen once; the top ten hold 16%. This clone was recorded only once. Its specificity is unknown. The clonotype was recovered from an adult in good health. The material was peripheral blood, obtained on day 0 of AZD1222 vaccination. The chain recombines TRBV27 with TRBJ1-5; D is unresolved. The CDR3 loop reads CASSLSRRVGNQPQHF. CDR3 in DNA: TGTGCCAGCAGTTTATCGAGGAGGGTTGGGAATCAGCCCCAGCATTTT.